Sequencing of this T cell receptor (beta chain) was carried out in a study of T cell repertoires and HLA-DP antigens. On the study more broadly: One alloantigen had around ten groove amino acid differences from self, the other one.

In regard to this clone: Its cognate antigen is unknown.

Study results and caveats: The CD4+ repertoire was not split into naive and memory.

The primer mix covered 54 TRBV segments and 13 TRBJ segments. The protocol was immunoSEQ multiplex PCR, while the TCRdb copy is restricted to in-frame clones and leaves out a portion. This sample carries about 89,000 clones, approximately 89% of them seen once, and the ten largest clones take 1.7%. CDR1 is SGHTA and CDR2 is FQGNSA in the germline V gene. The ends were cut back, 4 bases at V and 10 bases at J, with 14 bases in the middle. The CDR3 spans 13 residues. Sequences were obtained from CD4+ T cells from PBMCs. This TCR derives from a man aged 50 or older in good health and CMV-seronegative. The gene calls are TRBV7-2 and TRBJ2-1, with D possibly TRBD2 on 6 matching bases. The CDR3 loop reads CASSSLLGGEQFF. As DNA, the CDR3 is TGTGCCAGCAGCTCCCTATTGGGGGGAGAGCAGTTCTTC.